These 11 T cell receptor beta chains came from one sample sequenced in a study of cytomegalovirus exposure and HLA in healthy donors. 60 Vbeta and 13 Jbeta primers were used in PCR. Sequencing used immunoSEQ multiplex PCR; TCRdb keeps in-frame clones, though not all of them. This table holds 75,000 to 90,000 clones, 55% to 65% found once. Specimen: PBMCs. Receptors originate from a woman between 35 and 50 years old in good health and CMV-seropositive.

CDR3 DNA: TGTGCCAGCTCACCGAGGACAGGGGAGCTGTTTTTT. It codes for CASSPRTGELFF. The V call is TRBV18, the J call TRBJ2-2, with D possibly TRBD1 on 5 matching bases. Per germline, CDR1 KGHSH and CDR2 LQKENI. The CDR3 consists of 12 residues. With 3 bases removed from V and 8 bases from J, the gap between germline ends came to 7 bases. Combining the CDR3 with reference TRBV18 and TRBJ2-2 gives the whole variable domain NAGVMQNPRHLVRRRGQEARLRCSPMKGHSHVYWYRQLPEEGLKFMVYLQKENIIDESGMPKERFSAEFPKEGPSILRIQQVVRGDSAAYFCASSPRTGELFFGEGSRLTVL.

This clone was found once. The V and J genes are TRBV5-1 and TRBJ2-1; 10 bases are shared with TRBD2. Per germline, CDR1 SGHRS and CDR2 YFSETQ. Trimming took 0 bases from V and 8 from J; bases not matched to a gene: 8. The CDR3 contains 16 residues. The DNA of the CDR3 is TGCGCCAGCAGCTTGGCCCTAGCGGGAGCGGGGGATGAGCAGTTCTTC. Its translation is CASSLALAGAGDEQFF. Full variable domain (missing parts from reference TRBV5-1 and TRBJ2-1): KAGVTQTPRYLIKTRGQQVTLSCSPISGHRSVSWYQQTPGQGLQFLFEYFSETQRNKGNFPGRFSGRQFSNSRSEMNVSTLELGDSALYLCASSLALAGAGDEQFFGPGTRLTVL.

CDR3 in amino acids: CASSVKQRNSNQPQHF. The CDR3 DNA is TGTGCCAGCAGTGTCAAACAGCGGAATAGCAATCAGCCCCAGCATTTT. This chain links TRBV6-1 with TRBJ1-5, with D unclear. CDR1 and CDR2 from the germline V gene are MNHNS and SASEGT. Between the trimmed V and J ends, which lost 4 bases and 0 bases, there was a span of 13 bases. This CDR3 contains 16 residues.

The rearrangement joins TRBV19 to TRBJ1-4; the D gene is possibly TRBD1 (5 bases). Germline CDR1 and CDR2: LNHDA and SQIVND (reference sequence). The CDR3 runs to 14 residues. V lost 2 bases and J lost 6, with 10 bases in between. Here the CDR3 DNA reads TGTGCCAGTAGTATAACAGGAGTGTATGAAAAACTGTTTTTT. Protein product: CASSITGVYEKLFF.

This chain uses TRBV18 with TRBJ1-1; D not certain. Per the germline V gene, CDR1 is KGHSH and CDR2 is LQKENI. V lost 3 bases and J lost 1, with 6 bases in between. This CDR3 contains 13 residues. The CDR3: CASSPQANTEAFF. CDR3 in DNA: TGTGCCAGCTCACCGCAAGCGAACACTGAAGCTTTCTTT. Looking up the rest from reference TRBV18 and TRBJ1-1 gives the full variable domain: NAGVMQNPRHLVRRRGQEARLRCSPMKGHSHVYWYRQLPEEGLKFMVYLQKENIIDESGMPKERFSAEFPKEGPSILRIQQVVRGDSAAYFCASSPQANTEAFFGQGTRLTVV.

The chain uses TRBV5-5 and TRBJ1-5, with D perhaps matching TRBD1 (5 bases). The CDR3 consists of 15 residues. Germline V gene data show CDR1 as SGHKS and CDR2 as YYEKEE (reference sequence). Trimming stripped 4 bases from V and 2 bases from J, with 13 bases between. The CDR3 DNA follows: TGTGCCAGCAGCCCCAGGGATTTCGGCAATCAGCCCCAGCATTTT. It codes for CASSPRDFGNQPQHF.

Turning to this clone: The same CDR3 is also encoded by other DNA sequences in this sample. The CDR3 sequence: CASSYSEANYGYTF. Here the CDR3 DNA reads TGTGCCAGCAGTTACTCGGAGGCCAACTATGGCTACACCTTC. The gene calls are TRBV6-5 and TRBJ1-2; no definite D call. The CDR3 spans 14 residues. CDR1 and CDR2 from the germline V gene are MNHEY and SVGAGI. The V end lost 0 bases, the J end lost 2 bases, and 7 bases lay between the germline ends.

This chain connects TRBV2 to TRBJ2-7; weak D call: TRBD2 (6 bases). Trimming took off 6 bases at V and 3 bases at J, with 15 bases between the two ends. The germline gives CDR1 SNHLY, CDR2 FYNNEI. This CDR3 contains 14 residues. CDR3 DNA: TGTGCCAGCAGGCAGGGAGGTCGTAGCTACGAGCAGTACTTC. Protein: CASRQGGRSYEQYF.

CDR3 residues: CSAPRQGYGYTF. In DNA form, the CDR3 reads TGCAGCGCTCCCCGGCAGGGGTATGGCTACACCTTC. This chain uses TRBV29-1 with TRBJ1-2; perhaps TRBD1 as D (6 bases). Germline V gives CDR1 SQVTM, CDR2 ANQGSEA. V dropped 7 bases and J dropped 5 bases, with 14 bases sitting between them. CDR3 length equals 12 residues. Variable domain in full (rest from reference TRBV29-1 and TRBJ1-2): SAVISQKPSRDICQRGTSLTIQCQVDSQVTMMFWYRQQPGQSLTLIATANQGSEATYESGFVIDKFPISRPNLTFSTLTVSNMSPEDSSIYLCSAPRQGYGYTFGSGTRLTVV.

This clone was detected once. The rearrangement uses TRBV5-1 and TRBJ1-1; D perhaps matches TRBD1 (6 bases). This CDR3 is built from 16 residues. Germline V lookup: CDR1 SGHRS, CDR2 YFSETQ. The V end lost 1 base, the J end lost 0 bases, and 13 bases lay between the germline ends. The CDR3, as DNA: TGCGCCAGCAGCTTGACGGTACAGGGCATGAACACTGAAGCTTTCTTT. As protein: CASSLTVQGMNTEAFF.

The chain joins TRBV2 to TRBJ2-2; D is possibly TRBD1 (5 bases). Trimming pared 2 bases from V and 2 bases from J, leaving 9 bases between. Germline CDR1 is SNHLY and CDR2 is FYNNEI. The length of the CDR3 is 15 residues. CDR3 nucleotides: TGTGCCAGCAGTGAACAACAGGAAAACACCGGGGAGCTGTTTTTT. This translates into CASSEQQENTGELFF. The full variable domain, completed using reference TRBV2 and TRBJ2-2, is EPEVTQTPSHQVTQMGQEVILRCVPISNHLYFYWYRQILGQKVEFLVSFYNNEISEKSEIFDDQFSVERPDGSNFTLKIRSTKLEDSAMYFCASSEQQENTGELFFGEGSRLTVL.